The sequence of this T cell receptor beta chain was determined in a study of T cell responses to AZD1222 COVID-19 vaccine. Study-wide points: Without day 14 samples, only post-peak T cell repertoires were studied. Females outnumbered males among donors, who were mostly white British; clonal diversity was possibly underestimated.

Measured with immunoSEQ multiplex PCR; TCRdb has only the in-frame clones, and not every one. The data contain roughly 150,000 clones, about 91% of them singletons. On this clone itself: Antigen unknown.

The receptor was isolated from an adult in good health. Sequencing used peripheral blood, obtained on day 0 of AZD1222 vaccination.

CDR3 residues: CASSEALRGGAGQPQHF. In DNA, the CDR3 is TGTGCCAGCAGTGAAGCGCTTCGAGGGGGGGCTGGACAGCCCCAGCATTTT. The rearrangement joins TRBV6-1 to TRBJ1-5; maybe TRBD1 (6 bases). Germline V lookup: CDR1 MNHNS, CDR2 SASEGT. The CDR3 consists of 17 residues. With 0 bases removed from V and 7 bases from J, the gap between germline ends came to 19 bases.